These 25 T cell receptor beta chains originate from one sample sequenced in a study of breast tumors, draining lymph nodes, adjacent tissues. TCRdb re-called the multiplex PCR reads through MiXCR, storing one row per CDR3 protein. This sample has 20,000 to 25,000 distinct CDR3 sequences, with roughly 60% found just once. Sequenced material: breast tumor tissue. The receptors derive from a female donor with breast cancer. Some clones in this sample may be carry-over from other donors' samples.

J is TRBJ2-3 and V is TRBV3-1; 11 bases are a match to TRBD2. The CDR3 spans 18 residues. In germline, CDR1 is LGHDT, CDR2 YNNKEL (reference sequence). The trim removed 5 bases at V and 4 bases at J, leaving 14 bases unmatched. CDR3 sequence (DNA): TGTGCCAGCAGCGGATGGGTAACTAGCGGGAGAGCTCCAGATACGCAGTATTTT. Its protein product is CASSGWVTSGRAPDTQYF.

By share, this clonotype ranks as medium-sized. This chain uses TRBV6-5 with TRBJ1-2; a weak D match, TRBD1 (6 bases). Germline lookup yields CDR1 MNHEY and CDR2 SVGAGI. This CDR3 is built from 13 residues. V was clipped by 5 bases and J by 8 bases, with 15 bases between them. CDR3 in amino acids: CASSKPGGGGYTF. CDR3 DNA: TGTGCCAGCAGTAAACCGGGGGGCGGAGGCTACACCTTC.

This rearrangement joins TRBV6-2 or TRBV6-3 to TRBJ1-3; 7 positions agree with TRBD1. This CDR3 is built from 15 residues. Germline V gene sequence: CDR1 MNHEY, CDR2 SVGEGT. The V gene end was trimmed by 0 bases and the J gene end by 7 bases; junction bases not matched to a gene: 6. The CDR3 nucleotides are TGTGCCAGCAGTTACTCGATTGCGACAGGGAACACCATATATTTT. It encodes CASSYSIATGNTIYF.

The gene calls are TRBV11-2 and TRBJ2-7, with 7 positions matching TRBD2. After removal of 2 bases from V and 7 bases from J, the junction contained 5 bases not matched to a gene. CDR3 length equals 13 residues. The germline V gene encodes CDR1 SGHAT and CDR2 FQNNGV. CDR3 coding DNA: TGTGCCAGCAGCTTAAGGCGGGGACTAGAGCAGTACTTC. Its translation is CASSLRRGLEQYF.

CDR3 nucleotide sequence: TGTGCCACCAGCAGAGGTACAGGTGTCTATGGCTACACCTTC. Translation gives CATSRGTGVYGYTF. This chain connects TRBV15 to TRBJ1-2, with D possibly being TRBD1 (5 bases). V shed 1 base and J shed 4 bases, with 10 bases lying between them. CDR1 and CDR2 (germline): LNHNV, YYDKDF (reference sequence). This CDR3 region has 14 residues.

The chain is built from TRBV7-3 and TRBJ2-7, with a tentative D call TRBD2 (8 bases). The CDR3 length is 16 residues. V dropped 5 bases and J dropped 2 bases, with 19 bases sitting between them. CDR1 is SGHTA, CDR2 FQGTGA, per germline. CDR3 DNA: TGTGCCAGCAGCAAGGACAGGCGGGAGGTACCCTACGAGCAGTACTTC. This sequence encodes CASSKDRREVPYEQYF.

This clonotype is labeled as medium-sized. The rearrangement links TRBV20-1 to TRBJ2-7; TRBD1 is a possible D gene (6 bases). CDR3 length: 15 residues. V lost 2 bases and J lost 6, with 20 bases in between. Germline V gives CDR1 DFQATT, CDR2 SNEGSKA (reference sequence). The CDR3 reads CSARPRQESPVEQYF. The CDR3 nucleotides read TGCAGTGCTAGACCGAGACAGGAGTCTCCTGTCGAGCAGTACTTC.

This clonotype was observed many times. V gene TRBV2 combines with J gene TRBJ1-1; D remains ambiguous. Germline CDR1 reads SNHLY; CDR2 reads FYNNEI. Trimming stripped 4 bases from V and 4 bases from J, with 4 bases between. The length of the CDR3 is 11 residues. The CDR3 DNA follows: TGTGCCAGCAGTGTTGGCACTGAAGCTTTCTTT. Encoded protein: CASSVGTEAFF.

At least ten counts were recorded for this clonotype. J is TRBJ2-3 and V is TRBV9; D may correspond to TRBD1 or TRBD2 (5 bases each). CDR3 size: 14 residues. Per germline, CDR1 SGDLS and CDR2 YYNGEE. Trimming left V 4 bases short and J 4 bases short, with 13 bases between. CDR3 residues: CASSPGTHADTQYF. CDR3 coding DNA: TGTGCCAGCAGCCCAGGGACGCACGCAGATACGCAGTATTTT.

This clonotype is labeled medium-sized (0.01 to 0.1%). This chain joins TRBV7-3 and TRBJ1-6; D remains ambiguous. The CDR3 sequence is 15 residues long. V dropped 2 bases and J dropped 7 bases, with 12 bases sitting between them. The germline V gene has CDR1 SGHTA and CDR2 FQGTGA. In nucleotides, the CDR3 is TGTGCCAGCAGCTTAGAAAGACTGGGCAATTCACCCCTCCACTTT. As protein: CASSLERLGNSPLHF.

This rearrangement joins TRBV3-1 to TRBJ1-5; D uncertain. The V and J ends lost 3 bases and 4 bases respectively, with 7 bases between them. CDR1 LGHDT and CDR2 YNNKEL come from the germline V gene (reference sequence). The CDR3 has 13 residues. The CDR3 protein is CASSQRKNQPQHF. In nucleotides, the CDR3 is TGTGCCAGCAGCCAGCGTAAAAATCAGCCCCAGCATTTT.

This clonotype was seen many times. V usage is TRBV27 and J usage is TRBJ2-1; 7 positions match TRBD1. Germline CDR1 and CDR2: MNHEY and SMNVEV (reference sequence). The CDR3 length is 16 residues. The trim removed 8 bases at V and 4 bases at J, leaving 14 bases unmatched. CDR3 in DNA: TGTGCCAGCCCGCCGAACCGGGACAGCAGATACAATGAGCAGTTCTTC. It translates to CASPPNRDSRYNEQFF.

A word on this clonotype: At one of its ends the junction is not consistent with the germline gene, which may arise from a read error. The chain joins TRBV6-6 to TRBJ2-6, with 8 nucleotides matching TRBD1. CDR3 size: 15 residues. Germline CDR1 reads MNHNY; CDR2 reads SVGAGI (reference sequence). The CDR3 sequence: CASRGQDSGANVPAF. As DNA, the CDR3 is TGTGCCAGCAGGGGACAGGACTCTGGGGCCAACGTCCCGGCTTTC.

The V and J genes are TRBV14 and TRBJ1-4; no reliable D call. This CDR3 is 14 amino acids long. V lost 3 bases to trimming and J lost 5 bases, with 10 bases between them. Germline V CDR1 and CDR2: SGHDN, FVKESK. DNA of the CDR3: TGTGCCAGCAGCCAGAGAGCCTTCAATGAAAAACTGTTTTTT. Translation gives CASSQRAFNEKLFF. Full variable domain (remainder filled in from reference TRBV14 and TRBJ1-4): EAGVTQFPSHSVIEKGQTVTLRCDPISGHDNLYWYRRVMGKEIKFLLHFVKESKQDESGMPNNRFLAERTGGTYSTLKVQPAELEDSGVYFCASSQRAFNEKLFFGSGTQLSVL.

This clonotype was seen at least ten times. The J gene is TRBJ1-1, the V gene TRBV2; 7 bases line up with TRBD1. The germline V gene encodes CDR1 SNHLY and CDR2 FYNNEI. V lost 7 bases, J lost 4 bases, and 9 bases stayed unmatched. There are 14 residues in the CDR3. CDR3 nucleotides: TGTGCCAGCACCGACAGGGTGGGGACCACTGAAGCTTTCTTT. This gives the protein CASTDRVGTTEAFF.

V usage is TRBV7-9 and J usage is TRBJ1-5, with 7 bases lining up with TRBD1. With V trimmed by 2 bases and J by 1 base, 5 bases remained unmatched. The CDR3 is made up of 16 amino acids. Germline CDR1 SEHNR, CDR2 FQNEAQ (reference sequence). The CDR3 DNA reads TGTGCCAGCAGCTTACAGGGACAGACGAGCAATCAGCCCCAGCATTTT. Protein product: CASSLQGQTSNQPQHF.

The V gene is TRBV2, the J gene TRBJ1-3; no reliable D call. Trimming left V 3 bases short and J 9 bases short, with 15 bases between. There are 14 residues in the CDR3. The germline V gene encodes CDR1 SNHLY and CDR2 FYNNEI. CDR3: CASSEMGISGTIYF. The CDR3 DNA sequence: TGTGCCAGCAGTGAGATGGGTATATCTGGCACCATATATTTT. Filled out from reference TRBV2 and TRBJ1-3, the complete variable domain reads EPEVTQTPSHQVTQMGQEVILRCVPISNHLYFYWYRQILGQKVEFLVSFYNNEISEKSEIFDDQFSVERPDGSNFTLKIRSTKLEDSAMYFCASSEMGISGTIYFGEGSWLTVV.

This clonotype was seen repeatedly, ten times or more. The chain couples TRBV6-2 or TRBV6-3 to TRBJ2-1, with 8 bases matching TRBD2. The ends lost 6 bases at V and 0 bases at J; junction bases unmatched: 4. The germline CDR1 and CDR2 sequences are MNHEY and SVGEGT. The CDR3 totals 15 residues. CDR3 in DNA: TGTGCCAGCAGAGGACTAGCCCACTCCTACAATGAGCAGTTCTTC. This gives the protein CASRGLAHSYNEQFF.

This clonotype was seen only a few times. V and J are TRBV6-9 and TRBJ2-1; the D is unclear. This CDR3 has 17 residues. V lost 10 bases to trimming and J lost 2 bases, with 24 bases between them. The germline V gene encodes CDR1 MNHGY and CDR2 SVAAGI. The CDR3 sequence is CATLPGANLSPYNEQFF. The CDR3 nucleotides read TGTGCCACGCTCCCGGGTGCAAATTTGAGCCCCTACAATGAGCAGTTCTTC.

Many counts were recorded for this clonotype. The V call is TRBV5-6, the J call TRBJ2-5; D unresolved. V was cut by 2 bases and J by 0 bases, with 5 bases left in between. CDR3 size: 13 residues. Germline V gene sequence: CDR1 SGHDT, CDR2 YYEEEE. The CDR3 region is CASSFVNQETQYF. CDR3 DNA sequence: TGTGCCAGCAGCTTCGTCAACCAAGAGACCCAGTACTTC.

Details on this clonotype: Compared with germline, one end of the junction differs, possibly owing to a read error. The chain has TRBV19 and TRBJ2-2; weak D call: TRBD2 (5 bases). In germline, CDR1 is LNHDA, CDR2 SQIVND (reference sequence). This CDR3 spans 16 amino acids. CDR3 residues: CASSPPRRSNAGELFF. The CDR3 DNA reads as TGTGCCAGTAGTCCCCCGAGGCGGTCCAACGCCGGGGAGCTGTTTTTC.

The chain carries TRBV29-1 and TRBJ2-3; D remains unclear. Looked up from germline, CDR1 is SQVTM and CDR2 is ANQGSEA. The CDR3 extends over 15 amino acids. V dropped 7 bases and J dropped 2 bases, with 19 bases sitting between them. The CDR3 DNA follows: TGCAGCGCCCTAGGCGGCAGAGAGAACACAGATACGCAGTATTTT. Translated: CSALGGRENTDTQYF.

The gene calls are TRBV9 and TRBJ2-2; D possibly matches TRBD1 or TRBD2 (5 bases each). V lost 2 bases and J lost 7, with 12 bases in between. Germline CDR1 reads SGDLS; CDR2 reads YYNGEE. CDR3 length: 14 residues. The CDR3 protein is CASSVIGDGGELFF. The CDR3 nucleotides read TGTGCCAGCAGCGTGATAGGGGACGGCGGGGAGCTGTTTTTT.

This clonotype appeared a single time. The CDR3 reads CASSSQGLGNTIYF. CDR3 nucleotides: TGTGCCAGCAGTTCTCAGGGGCTGGGGAACACCATATATTTT. This chain uses TRBV12-3 or TRBV12-4 with TRBJ1-3; D is possibly TRBD1 (6 bases). V dropped 4 bases and J dropped 7 bases, with 14 bases sitting between them. This CDR3 comprises 14 residues.

This chain's CDR3 is CASSELGTAGNTIYF. The CDR3 DNA sequence: TGTGCCAGCAGTGAATTGGGGACAGCCGGAAACACCATATATTTT. This chain links TRBV6-1 with TRBJ1-3; TRBD1 matches 7 bases. There are 15 residues in the CDR3. The ends lost 2 bases at V and 4 bases at J; junction bases unmatched: 5. Germline V gives CDR1 MNHNS, CDR2 SASEGT.